This T cell receptor (beta chain) was found in a study of blood T cell repertoires in COVID-19. Participant age was about 18 to 89 years, and participants resided in around 24 US areas. Cohort placement rested on clinical history that participants reported themselves. In the original analysis: Nucleated cell number was recorded as an estimate derived from reference gene primer amplification. Measured with immunoSEQ multiplex PCR; TCRdb has only the in-frame clones, and not every one. D and trimming come from the DNA, and the V and J calls and clone size come from that table. Of 150,000 to 200,000 clones in the sample, around 80% are singletons; the top ten hold more than 3%. CDR1 is KGHSH, CDR2 LQKENI, per germline. The CDR3 spans 16 residues. Germline trimming cut 0 bases from V and 1 base from J; bases unmatched to any gene: 2.

The clonotype originates from a woman aged 60-75 years who had recovered from COVID-19. This chain links TRBV18 with TRBJ1-2, with 10 bases matching TRBD1. Sequenced input: PBMCs or T cells enriched from blood (not recorded which). The CDR3 coding sequence is TGTGCCAGCTCACCACCCGGGGACAGGGGTAACTATGGCTACACCTTC. It encodes CASSPPGDRGNYGYTF.